The next 8 T cell receptor beta chains were all read from a single sample in a study of OX40 agonist ivuxolimab in advanced cancers. Assay: immunoSEQ multiplex PCR; the TCRdb copy retains only in-frame clones and omits some. This repertoire shows about 23,000 clones, approximately 80% found once; its top ten account for 16%. The sample in question was CD4+ or CD8+ T cells sorted from blood, obtained in a trial of the OX40 agonist ivuxolimab. Every receptor here comes from an adult with an advanced solid tumor such as melanoma, head and neck, liver or kidney cancer.

The chain carries TRBV6-6 and TRBJ1-1, with D uncertain. Trimming left V 0 bases short and J 5 bases short, with 13 bases between. There are 15 residues in the CDR3. CDR1 is MNHNY, CDR2 SVGAGI, per germline (reference sequence). This chain's CDR3 is CASSYSNGGGTEAFF. CDR3 nucleotides: TGTGCCAGCAGTTACTCGAATGGAGGAGGGACTGAAGCTTTCTTT.

The rearrangement uses TRBV21-1 and TRBJ1-6; TRBD1 reflects the table's D call only, with no check against the DNA. TRBV21-1 is classified as a pseudogene. This CDR3 region has 20 residues. CDR3 amino acids: CASSKGSGTGGGGWNSPLHF. CDR3 nucleotides: TGTGCCAGCAGCAAAGGTTCCGGGACAGGGGGCGGGGGTTGGAATTCACCCCTCCACTTT.

The J gene is TRBJ2-7, the V gene TRBV4-3; perhaps TRBD2 as D (6 bases). V was pared by 4 bases and J by 2 bases, with 12 bases between. Germline V gene data show CDR1 as LGHNA and CDR2 as YSLEER. The CDR3 contains 14 residues. CDR3 bases: TGCGCCAGCAGCCCCGGGAGAGGGGCCTACGAGCAGTACTTC. Translated, it gives CASSPGRGAYEQYF.

In this sample, this clone is medium-sized. The chain couples TRBV6-5 to TRBJ1-4; the D gene is possibly TRBD1 (5 bases). The V gene's germline CDR1 is MNHEY and CDR2 SVGAGI. This CDR3 spans 14 amino acids. V lost 1 base, J lost 7 bases, and 10 bases lay in between. The CDR3 region is CASSYWAGSEKLFF. The CDR3, as DNA: TGTGCCAGCAGTTACTGGGCAGGGAGTGAAAAACTGTTTTTT.

The CDR3 sequence is CAISEWENNSPLHF. In nucleotides, the CDR3 is TGTGCCATCAGTGAGTGGGAAAATAATTCACCCCTCCACTTT. The rearrangement links TRBV10-3 to TRBJ1-6; D not certain. Trimming pared 1 base from V and 5 bases from J, leaving 6 bases between. This CDR3 region has 14 residues. The V gene's germline CDR1 is ENHRY and CDR2 SYGVKD.

The chain joins TRBV19 to TRBJ2-3; TRBD2 matches at 8 bases. Germline CDR1 is LNHDA and CDR2 is SQIVND (reference sequence). This CDR3 has 15 amino acids. V lost 3 bases and J lost 5; bases outside the gene matches: 7. CDR3 amino acids: CASSIRASGLDTQYF. The DNA of the CDR3 is TGTGCCAGTAGTATTCGGGCTAGCGGGTTAGATACGCAGTATTTT.

By sample share, this clone is large. This rearrangement joins TRBV4-3 to TRBJ1-4; D is uncertain. Looked up from germline, CDR1 is LGHNA and CDR2 is YSLEER. Deletions cut 1 base from V and 8 bases from J, with 17 bases between. This CDR3 region has 16 residues. CDR3 nucleotides: TGCGCCAGCAGCCAAGCGAACCTAATGGGTCGGGAAAAACTGTTTTTT. Its translation is CASSQANLMGREKLFF.

Notes on this clone: This may be a read error, as it is one base from a much larger clone. At the DNA level, this CDR3 is encoded by other sequences in the same sample as well. This chain joins TRBV6-5 and TRBJ2-1, with D maybe TRBD1 (6 bases). Germline V gene lookup returns CDR1 MNHEY and CDR2 SVGAGI. There are 14 residues in the CDR3. The CDR3 region has the DNA TGTGCCAGTAGTTACTCCAGGGGCTACAATGAGCAGTTCTTC. The encoded protein is CASSYSRGYNEQFF.